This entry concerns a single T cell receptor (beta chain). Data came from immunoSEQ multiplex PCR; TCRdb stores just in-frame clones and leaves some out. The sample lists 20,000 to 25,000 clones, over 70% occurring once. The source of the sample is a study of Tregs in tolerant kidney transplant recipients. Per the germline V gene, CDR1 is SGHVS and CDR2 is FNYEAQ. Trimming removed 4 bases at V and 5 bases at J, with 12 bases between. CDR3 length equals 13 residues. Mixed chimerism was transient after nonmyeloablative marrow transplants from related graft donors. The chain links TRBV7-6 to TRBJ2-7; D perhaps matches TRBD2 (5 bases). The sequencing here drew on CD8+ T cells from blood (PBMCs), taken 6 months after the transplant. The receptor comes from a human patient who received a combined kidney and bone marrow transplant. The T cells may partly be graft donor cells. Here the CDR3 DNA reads TGTGCCAGCAGCTGGACGGACTCTAACGAGCAGTACTTC. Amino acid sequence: CASSWTDSNEQYF.